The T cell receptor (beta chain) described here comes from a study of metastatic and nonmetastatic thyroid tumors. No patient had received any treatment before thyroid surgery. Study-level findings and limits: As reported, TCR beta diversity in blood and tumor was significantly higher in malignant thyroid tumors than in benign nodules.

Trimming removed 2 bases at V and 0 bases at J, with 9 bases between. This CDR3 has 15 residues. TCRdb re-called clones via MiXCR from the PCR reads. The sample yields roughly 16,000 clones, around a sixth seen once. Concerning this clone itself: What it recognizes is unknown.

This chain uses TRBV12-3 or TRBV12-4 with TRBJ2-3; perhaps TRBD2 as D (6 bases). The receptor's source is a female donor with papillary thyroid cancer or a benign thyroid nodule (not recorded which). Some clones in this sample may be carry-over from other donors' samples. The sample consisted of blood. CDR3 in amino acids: CASSLFGGSTDTQYF. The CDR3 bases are TGTGCCAGCAGTTTATTTGGGGGGAGCACAGATACGCAGTATTTT.